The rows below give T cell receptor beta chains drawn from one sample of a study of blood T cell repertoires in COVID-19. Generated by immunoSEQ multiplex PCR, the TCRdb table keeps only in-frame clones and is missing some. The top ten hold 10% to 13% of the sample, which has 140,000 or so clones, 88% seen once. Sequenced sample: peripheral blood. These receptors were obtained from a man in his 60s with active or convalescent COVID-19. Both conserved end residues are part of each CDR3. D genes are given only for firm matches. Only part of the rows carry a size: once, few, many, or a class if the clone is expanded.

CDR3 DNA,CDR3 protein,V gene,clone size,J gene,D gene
TGTGCCAGCAGCCAAGACCCTCGACTAGCGGGATCCTACGAGCAGTACTTC,CASSQDPRLAGSYEQYF,TRBV14,NA,TRBJ2-7,TRBD2
TGTGCCACCACCGGGACTAGCCTTTTCGGAGATACGCAGTATTTT,CATTGTSLFGDTQYF,TRBV19,once,TRBJ2-3,TRBD2
TGTGCCAGCAGCTTATACGCGGGACTAGCGGGAACGAACACCGGGGAGCTGTTTTTT,CASSLYAGLAGTNTGELFF,TRBV7-3,NA,TRBJ2-2,TRBD2
TGTGCCAGCAGCCCCACAGGGGGCGTTACTTACGAGCAGTACTTC,CASSPTGGVTYEQYF,TRBV28,NA,TRBJ2-7,TRBD1
TGTGCCAGCAGTAAACAGGGCTTCAATCAGCCCCAGCATTTT,CASSKQGFNQPQHF,TRBV6-5,NA,TRBJ1-5,NA
TGTGCCAGCAGCTTAGATAACTACGGCGGGACAGGGGTTGGTTACAATGAGCAGTTCTTC,CASSLDNYGGTGVGYNEQFF,TRBV11-3,once,TRBJ2-1,TRBD1
TGTGCCACCAGCAGACCACAGGGACAGCCCCAGCATTTT,CATSRPQGQPQHF,TRBV15,NA,TRBJ1-5,NA
TGTGCCAGCAGCTCAGCGGACAGGGGAAGATATGGCTACACCTTC,CASSSADRGRYGYTF,TRBV7-8,NA,TRBJ1-2,TRBD1
TGTGCCAGCTCACGGGGAAGGGGGCAGGGTAGTACCTACGAGCAGTACTTC,CASSRGRGQGSTYEQYF,TRBV18,NA,TRBJ2-7,TRBD1
TGTGCCAGCAGCTTAGATCCGGGACAGATAAATGAAAAACTGTTTTTT,CASSLDPGQINEKLFF,TRBV7-2,NA,TRBJ1-4,TRBD1
TGCGCCAGCAGCCCCAGGAGGGCAGCCGAAGCTTTCTTT,CASSPRRAAEAFF,TRBV10-1,NA,TRBJ1-1,NA
TGTGCCAGCAGTTTATCGGCAGGGGGCTACGAGCAGTACTTC,CASSLSAGGYEQYF,TRBV28,NA,TRBJ2-7,TRBD1
TGTGCCAGCAGTGATGCTTTTGGGAGCGCCGGCTATGGCTACACCTTC,CASSDAFGSAGYGYTF,TRBV6-1,NA,TRBJ1-2,NA
TGTGCCAGCAGGGCCTATCGGGAGGGCCAGGGCATTCAGTACTTC,CASRAYREGQGIQYF,TRBV27,NA,TRBJ2-4,TRBD2
TGTGCCAGCTCACCACCGAATTCACGGGAGGCAGGAGAGACCCAGTACTTC,CASSPPNSREAGETQYF,TRBV18,NA,TRBJ2-5,TRBD2
TGTGCCAGCTCACCAGGACAGGGAAGCACAGATACGCAGTATTTT,CASSPGQGSTDTQYF,TRBV18,NA,TRBJ2-3,TRBD1
TGTGCCAGCAGCAGACAGGGGAAGGTACCTGAAGCTTTCTTT,CASSRQGKVPEAFF,TRBV6-5,NA,TRBJ1-1,TRBD1
TGTGCCACCAGCTTGGACAGCATTTCAAACACCATATATTTT,CATSLDSISNTIYF,TRBV15,NA,TRBJ1-3,NA
TGTGCCAGCAGCTTAAACGGACTAGCGGGAGGGCTCCTCTCCTACGAGCAGTACTTC,CASSLNGLAGGLLSYEQYF,TRBV11-2,NA,TRBJ2-7,TRBD2
TGTGCTACCCGGAGGGGGGGAGGCGAGCAGTACTTC,CATRRGGGEQYF,TRBV30,few,TRBJ2-7,NA
TGTGCCAGCGTGGGGCTAGCGGGAGGTACGCAGTATTTT,CASVGLAGGTQYF,TRBV27,NA,TRBJ2-3,TRBD2
TGTGCCAGTAGTCTAGCGGGAGGGTCCCAAGAGACCCAGTACTTC,CASSLAGGSQETQYF,TRBV19,NA,TRBJ2-5,TRBD2
TGTGCCACCAGCAGGGACGGGACAGGGGCGAATCAGCCCCAGCATTTT,CATSRDGTGANQPQHF,TRBV15,NA,TRBJ1-5,TRBD1
TGCGCCAGCAGCTTCGGAGGGAGTGACACCGGGGAGCTGTTTTTT,CASSFGGSDTGELFF,TRBV5-1,NA,TRBJ2-2,NA
TGTGCCAGCAATCGGCTGACTAGCCACAATGAGCAGTTCTTC,CASNRLTSHNEQFF,TRBV6-5,NA,TRBJ2-1,TRBD2
TGTGCCAGCAGTTACCCAGAAAATGAGCAGTTCTTC,CASSYPENEQFF,TRBV6-2/TRBV6-3,NA,TRBJ2-1,NA
TGTGCCAGCAGGTACATAGCGAAACGACGGGGGGCCAACGTCCTGACTTTC,CASRYIAKRRGANVLTF,TRBV11-3,NA,TRBJ2-6,NA
TGTGCCAGCAGACTATCCATTGGGGCAAACACTGAAGCTTTCTTT,CASRLSIGANTEAFF,TRBV6-5,NA,TRBJ1-1,NA
TGTGCCAGCAGCCAAGTAGGGTCGGGGTTGCCTGTCGGCTACACCTTC,CASSQVGSGLPVGYTF,TRBV14,NA,TRBJ1-2,NA
TGTGCCAGCAGTGACTCACCAGGGGGAAGCACAGATACGCAGTATTTT,CASSDSPGGSTDTQYF,TRBV6-4,NA,TRBJ2-3,TRBD1
TGTGCCAGTAGTACCTTGAGGCAGGGGAACACTGAAGCTTTCTTT,CASSTLRQGNTEAFF,TRBV19,NA,TRBJ1-1,NA
TGTGCCTGGAGTGAGAGAACCAATGAAAAACTGTTTTTT,CAWSERTNEKLFF,TRBV30,NA,TRBJ1-4,NA
TGTGCCAGCAACCGGGACAGGAACACTGAAGCTTTCTTT,CASNRDRNTEAFF,TRBV12-3/TRBV12-4,once,TRBJ1-1,TRBD1
TGTGCCAGCAGTTTAGACAGTGAAGAGACCCAGTACTTC,CASSLDSEETQYF,TRBV12-3/TRBV12-4,few,TRBJ2-5,NA
TGTGCCAGTAGTCCTCCGGGACAGGGTCTAGGACCCCTCCACTTT,CASSPPGQGLGPLHF,TRBV19,once,TRBJ1-6,TRBD1
TGTGCCAGCAGCCAAGGGGTACTAGCGGGAGCCCCCTACGAGCAGTACTTC,CASSQGVLAGAPYEQYF,TRBV3-1/TRBV3-2,NA,TRBJ2-7,TRBD2
TGCACCAGCAGCCAAGATAACGGGACAGGGACGCTACACCGTAGCAATCAGCCCCAGCATTTT,CTSSQDNGTGTLHRSNQPQHF,TRBV1,NA,TRBJ1-5,NA
TGTGCCAGCAGCTCCTTGCGGGAGGGCACCGGGGAGCTGTTTTTT,CASSSLREGTGELFF,TRBV5-6,NA,TRBJ2-2,TRBD2
TGCGCCAGCAGCCAAGTCCCACAGGGGGTTCGGCGCAATGAGCAGTTCTTC,CASSQVPQGVRRNEQFF,TRBV4-1,NA,TRBJ2-1,TRBD1
TGTGCCAGCTCACCCATACAAAGCTCCTACAATGAGCAGTTCTTC,CASSPIQSSYNEQFF,TRBV18,NA,TRBJ2-1,NA
TGCGCCAGCAGTGAGAGTGGACTTTCCACAGATACGCAGTATTTT,CASSESGLSTDTQYF,TRBV10-1,once,TRBJ2-3,NA
TGCGCCAGCAGCCAAGACTGGGCTAGCGGGGACCAAGAGACCCAGTACTTC,CASSQDWASGDQETQYF,TRBV4-1,once,TRBJ2-5,TRBD2
TGTGCCAGCAGGCCCGACAGGACCTCTGAAGCTTTCTTT,CASRPDRTSEAFF,TRBV2,NA,TRBJ1-1,NA
TGTGCCAGCAGCGTAGTTGGGACTTTCTCCTACAATGAGCAGTTCTTC,CASSVVGTFSYNEQFF,TRBV9,few,TRBJ2-1,NA
TGTGCCAGCAGGCGGGAGAGTCCAGATACGCAGTATTTT,CASRRESPDTQYF,TRBV12-3/TRBV12-4,NA,TRBJ2-3,TRBD2
TGTGCCAGCAGCTTGGTGATCTCGGGAGGAGAGACCCAGTACTTC,CASSLVISGGETQYF,TRBV5-6,NA,TRBJ2-5,TRBD2
TGTGCCAGCAGCTCTCCTCGGAGGGGATCTAACTATGGCTACACCTTC,CASSSPRRGSNYGYTF,TRBV28,NA,TRBJ1-2,NA
TGTGCCAGCAGCGTAGACGGGTGGCTCGACTACACCTTC,CASSVDGWLDYTF,TRBV9,NA,TRBJ1-2,NA
TGTGCCAGCAGCCCCAGGACTAGCGGGAGGCCTAGCAATGAGCAGTTCTTC,CASSPRTSGRPSNEQFF,TRBV5-4,NA,TRBJ2-1,TRBD2
TGCAGTGCTAGTGGCGGGAGAACCTACAATGAGCAGTTCTTC,CSASGGRTYNEQFF,TRBV20-1,NA,TRBJ2-1,TRBD2
TGTGCCAGCAGCCAAGGTTTCAGGGGTCAGCCCCAGCATTTT,CASSQGFRGQPQHF,TRBV3-1/TRBV3-2,NA,TRBJ1-5,NA
TGTGCCAGCAGCCCTCCCGGGACTAGCGGGACGCGAGCCGAGCAGTTCTTC,CASSPPGTSGTRAEQFF,TRBV3-1/TRBV3-2,NA,TRBJ2-1,TRBD2
TGTGCCAGCAGCTCCTCAGCCGGAGGGGCTGAAGCTTTCTTT,CASSSSAGGAEAFF,TRBV7-9,NA,TRBJ1-1,NA